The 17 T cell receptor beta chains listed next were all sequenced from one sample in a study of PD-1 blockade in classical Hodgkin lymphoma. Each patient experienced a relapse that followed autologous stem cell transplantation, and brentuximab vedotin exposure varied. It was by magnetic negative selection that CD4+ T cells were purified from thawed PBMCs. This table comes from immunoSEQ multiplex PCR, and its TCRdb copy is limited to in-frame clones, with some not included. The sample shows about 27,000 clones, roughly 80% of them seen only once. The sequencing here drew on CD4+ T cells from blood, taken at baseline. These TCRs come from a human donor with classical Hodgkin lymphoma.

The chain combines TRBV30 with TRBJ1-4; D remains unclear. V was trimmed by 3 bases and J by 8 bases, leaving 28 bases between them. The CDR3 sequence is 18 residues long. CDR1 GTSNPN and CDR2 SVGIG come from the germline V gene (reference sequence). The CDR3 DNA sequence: TGTGCCTGGAGGGCACTTTACACTCGCGAGGGCCAGGAAGAAAAACTGTTTTTT. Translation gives CAWRALYTREGQEEKLFF.

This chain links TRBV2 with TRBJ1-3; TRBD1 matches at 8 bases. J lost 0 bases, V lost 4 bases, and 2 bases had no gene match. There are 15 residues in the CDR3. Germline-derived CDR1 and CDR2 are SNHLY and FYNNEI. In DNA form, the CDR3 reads TGTGCCAGCAGTGGGACAGGGAGCTCTGGAAACACCATATATTTT. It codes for CASSGTGSSGNTIYF.

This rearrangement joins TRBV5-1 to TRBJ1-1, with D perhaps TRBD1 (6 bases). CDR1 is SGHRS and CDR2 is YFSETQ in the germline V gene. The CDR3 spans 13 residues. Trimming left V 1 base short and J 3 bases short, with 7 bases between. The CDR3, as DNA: TGCGCCAGCAGCTTGAAGGGGGACACTGAAGCTTTCTTT. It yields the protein CASSLKGDTEAFF.

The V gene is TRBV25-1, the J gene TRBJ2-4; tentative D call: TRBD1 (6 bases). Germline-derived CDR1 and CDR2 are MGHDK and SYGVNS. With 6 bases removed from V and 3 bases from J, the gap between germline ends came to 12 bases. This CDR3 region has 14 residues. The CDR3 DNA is TGTGCCAGCAGGCCTACAGGGAGCAAAAACATTCAGTACTTC. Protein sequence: CASRPTGSKNIQYF.

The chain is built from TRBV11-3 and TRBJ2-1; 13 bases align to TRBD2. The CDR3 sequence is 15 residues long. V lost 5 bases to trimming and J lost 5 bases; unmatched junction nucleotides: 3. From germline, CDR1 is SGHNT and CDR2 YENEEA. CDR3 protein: CASSPLAGGNNEQFF. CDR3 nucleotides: TGTGCCAGCAGCCCACTAGCGGGGGGGAACAATGAGCAGTTCTTC.

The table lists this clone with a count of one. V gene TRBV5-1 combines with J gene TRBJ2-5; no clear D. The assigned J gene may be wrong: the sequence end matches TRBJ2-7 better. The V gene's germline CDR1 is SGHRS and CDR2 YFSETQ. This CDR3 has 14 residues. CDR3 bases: TGCGCCAGCAGCTTGGGCGACAAGTCCTACGAGCAGTACTTC. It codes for CASSLGDKSYEQYF.

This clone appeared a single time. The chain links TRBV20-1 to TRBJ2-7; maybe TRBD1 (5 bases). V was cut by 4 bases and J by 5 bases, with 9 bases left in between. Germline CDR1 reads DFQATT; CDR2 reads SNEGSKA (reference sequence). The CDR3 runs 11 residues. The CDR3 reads CSATGIHEQYF. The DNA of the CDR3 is TGCAGTGCTACAGGGATCCACGAGCAGTACTTC.

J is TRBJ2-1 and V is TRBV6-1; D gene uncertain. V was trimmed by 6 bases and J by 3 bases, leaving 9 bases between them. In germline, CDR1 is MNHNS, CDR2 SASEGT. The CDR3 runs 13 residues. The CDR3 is CASRVPFYNEQFF. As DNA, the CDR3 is TGTGCCAGCAGGGTTCCTTTCTACAATGAGCAGTTCTTC.

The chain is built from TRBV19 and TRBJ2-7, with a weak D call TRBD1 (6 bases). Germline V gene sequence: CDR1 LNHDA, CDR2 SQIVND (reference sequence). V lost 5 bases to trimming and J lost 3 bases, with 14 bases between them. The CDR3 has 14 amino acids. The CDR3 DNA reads TGTGCCAGTAGTGTAAGACAGGCCTTCTACGAGCAGTACTTC. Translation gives CASSVRQAFYEQYF.

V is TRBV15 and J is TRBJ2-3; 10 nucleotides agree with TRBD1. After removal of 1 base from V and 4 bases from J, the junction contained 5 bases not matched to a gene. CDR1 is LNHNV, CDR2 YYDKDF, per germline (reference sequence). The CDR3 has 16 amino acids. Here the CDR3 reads CATSRGVGQGADTQYF. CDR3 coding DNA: TGTGCCACCAGCAGAGGTGTTGGACAGGGGGCAGATACGCAGTATTTT.

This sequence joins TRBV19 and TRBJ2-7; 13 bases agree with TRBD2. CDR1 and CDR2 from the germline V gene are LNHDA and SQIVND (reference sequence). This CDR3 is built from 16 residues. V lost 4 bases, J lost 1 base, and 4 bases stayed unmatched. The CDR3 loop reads CASSTRTSGGSYEQYF. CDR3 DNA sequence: TGTGCCAGTAGTACAAGGACTAGCGGGGGATCCTACGAGCAGTACTTC.

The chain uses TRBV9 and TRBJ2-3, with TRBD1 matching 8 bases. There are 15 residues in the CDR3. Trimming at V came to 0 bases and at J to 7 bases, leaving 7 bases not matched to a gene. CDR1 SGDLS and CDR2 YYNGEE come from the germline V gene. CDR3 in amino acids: CASSVAPDRENTQYF. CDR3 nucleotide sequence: TGTGCCAGCAGCGTAGCTCCGGACAGGGAAAATACGCAGTATTTT.

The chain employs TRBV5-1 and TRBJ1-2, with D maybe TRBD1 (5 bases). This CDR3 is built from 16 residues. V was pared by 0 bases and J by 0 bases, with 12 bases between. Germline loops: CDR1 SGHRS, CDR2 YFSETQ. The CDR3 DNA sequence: TGCGCCAGCAGCTTGGGTTCCAACAGGCCTAACTATGGCTACACCTTC. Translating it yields CASSLGSNRPNYGYTF.

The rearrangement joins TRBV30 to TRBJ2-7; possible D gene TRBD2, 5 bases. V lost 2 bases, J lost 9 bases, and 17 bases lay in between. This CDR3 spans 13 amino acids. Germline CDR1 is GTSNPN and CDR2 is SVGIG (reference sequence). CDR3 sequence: CAWSPTRQAGQYF. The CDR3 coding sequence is TGTGCCTGGAGTCCCACCCGGCAGGCGGGGCAGTACTTC.

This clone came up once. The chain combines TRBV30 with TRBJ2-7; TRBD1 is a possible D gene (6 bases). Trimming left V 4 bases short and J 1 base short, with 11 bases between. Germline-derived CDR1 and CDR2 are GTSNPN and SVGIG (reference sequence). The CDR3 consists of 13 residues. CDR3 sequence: CAWIRQVSYEQYF. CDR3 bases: TGTGCCTGGATCCGACAGGTATCCTACGAGCAGTACTTC.

This chain's CDR3 is CASSPTSGGNGYGYTF. The CDR3, as DNA: TGTGCCAGCAGCCCAACTTCAGGGGGGAATGGCTATGGCTACACCTTC. The chain combines TRBV11-2 with TRBJ1-2; TRBD1 matches 7 bases. Trimming removed 5 bases from V and 4 bases from J; junction bases left unmatched: 13. Germline CDR1 SGHAT, CDR2 FQNNGV. The CDR3 has 16 amino acids.

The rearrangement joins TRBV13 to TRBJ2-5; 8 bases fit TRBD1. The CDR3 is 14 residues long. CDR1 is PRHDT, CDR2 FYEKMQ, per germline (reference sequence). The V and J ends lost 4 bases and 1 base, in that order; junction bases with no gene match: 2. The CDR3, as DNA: TGTGCCAGCAGCTGGACAGGGTTCCAAGAGACCCAGTACTTC. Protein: CASSWTGFQETQYF.